Below, 3 T cell receptor beta chains from the same sample are listed, as sequenced in a study of tumor-infiltrating lymphocytes in primary liver carcinoma (dated 2017 in TCRdb). Blood RNA was extracted from unsorted whole blood with TRIzol reagent; germline DNA came from the DNeasy Blood & Tissue kit. This sample was sequenced with an Illumina HiSeq 2500. Starting from approximately 460 ng total RNA, TCRbeta-specific cDNA was produced by reverse transcription with a constant-region primer and ProtoScript II reverse transcriptase. Three nested multiplex PCR rounds, following a slightly modified ARM-PCR procedure, were used to build the TCRbeta libraries. Multiplex TRBV1-TRBV30 forward primers and a Cbeta reverse primer were used in the first two PCR rounds, each of which was run for around 10 cycles. The public reads were reanalyzed by TCRdb: fastp trimming at Q25, MiXCR alignment, in-frame beta chains only. Identical CDR3 protein sequences are pooled into one entry, listed with their most common genes and DNA. Within this sample are approximately 320,000 distinct CDR3 sequences, with roughly 60% of them counted one time only. The top ten constitute about a sixth of the sample.

The specimen sequenced was peripheral blood. The source is a woman younger than 45 with primary liver carcinoma and hepatitis B virus infection.

About this clonotype itself: Given a much more abundant clone one base away, this may be a read error. The chain recombines TRBV14 with TRBJ1-2; D is ambiguous. This CDR3 region has 14 residues. V lost 0 bases to trimming and J lost 11 bases, with 16 bases between them. CDR1 is SGHDN and CDR2 is FVKESK in the germline V gene. CDR3 sequence (DNA): TGTGCCAGCAGCCAAGATCTGGATTCGAAAAAATACACCTTC. Amino acids: CASSQDLDSKKYTF.

This clonotype appeared a few times. The chain joins TRBV5-6 to TRBJ1-1; TRBD1 agrees at 10 bases. Germline V CDR1 and CDR2: SGHDT, YYEEEE. Trimming removed 4 bases from V and 4 bases from J; junction bases left unmatched: 7. This CDR3 comprises 15 residues. DNA for the CDR3: TGTGCCAGCAGCCCAGACAGGGGGCTCGGCACTGAAGCTTTCTTT. This codes for CASSPDRGLGTEAFF.

There are many counts of this clonotype. The CDR3 region is CSGLTGGPPSVYTF. The CDR3 nucleotides are TGCAGCGGCTTAACAGGGGGCCCTCCCAGTGTCTACACCTTC. The chain uses TRBV29-1 and TRBJ1-2, with 9 bases lining up with TRBD1. The CDR3 has 14 amino acids. Germline assignment: CDR1 SQVTM and CDR2 ANQGSEA. Trimming took 7 bases from V and 10 from J; bases not matched to a gene: 16.